The next 2 T cell receptor beta chains were all read from a single sample in a study of graft-versus-host responses after intestinal transplantation. Using immunoSEQ multiplex PCR, the repertoire was profiled, and TCRdb retains in-frame clones only, with some absent. The data hold around 130,000 clones, with around 94% observed a single time. Their recognized antigens are unknown. This sample comprised unstimulated CD4+ T cells sorted from spleen or lymph node cells, obtained before intestinal transplant. The receptors come from a human donor who received an intestinal transplant.

This chain links TRBV19 with TRBJ1-1; no clear D gene. The germline gives CDR1 LNHDA, CDR2 SQIVND (reference sequence). Trimming removed 7 bases at V and 4 bases at J, with 10 bases between. The CDR3 totals 12 residues. This CDR3 is CASTGIGTEAFF. The CDR3 bases are TGTGCCAGTACTGGGATTGGCACTGAAGCTTTCTTT.

This chain links TRBV5-1 with TRBJ2-2, with 10 nucleotides matching TRBD2. V lost 0 bases, J lost 1 base, and 3 bases stayed unmatched. The CDR3 has 17 amino acids. Germline CDR1 reads SGHRS; CDR2 reads YFSETQ. The CDR3 loop reads CASSLGTSGKNTGELFF. As DNA, the CDR3 is TGCGCCAGCAGCTTGGGGACTAGCGGAAAGAACACCGGGGAGCTGTTTTTT.